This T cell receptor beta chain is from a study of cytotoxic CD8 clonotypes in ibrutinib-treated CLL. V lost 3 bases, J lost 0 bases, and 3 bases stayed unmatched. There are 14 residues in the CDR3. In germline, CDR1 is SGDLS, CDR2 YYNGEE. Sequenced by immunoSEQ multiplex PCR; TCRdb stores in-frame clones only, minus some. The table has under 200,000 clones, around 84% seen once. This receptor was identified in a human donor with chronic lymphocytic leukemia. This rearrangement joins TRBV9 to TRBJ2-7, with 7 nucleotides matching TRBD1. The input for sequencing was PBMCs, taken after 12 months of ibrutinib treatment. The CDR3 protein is CASSAGQASYEQYF. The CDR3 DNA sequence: TGTGCCAGCAGCGCCGGACAGGCCTCCTACGAGCAGTACTTC.